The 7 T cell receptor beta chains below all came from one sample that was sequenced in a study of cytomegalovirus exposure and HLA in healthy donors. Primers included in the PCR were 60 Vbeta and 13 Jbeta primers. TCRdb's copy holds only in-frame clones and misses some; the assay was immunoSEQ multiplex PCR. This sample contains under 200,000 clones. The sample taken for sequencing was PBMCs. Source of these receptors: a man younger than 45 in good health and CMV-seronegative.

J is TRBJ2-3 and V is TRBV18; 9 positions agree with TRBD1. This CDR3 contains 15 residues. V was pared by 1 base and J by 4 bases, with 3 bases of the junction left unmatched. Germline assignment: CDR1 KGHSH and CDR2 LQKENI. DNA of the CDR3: TGTGCCAGCTCACCACGGACAGGGGCGGCAGATACGCAGTATTTT. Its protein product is CASSPRTGAADTQYF.

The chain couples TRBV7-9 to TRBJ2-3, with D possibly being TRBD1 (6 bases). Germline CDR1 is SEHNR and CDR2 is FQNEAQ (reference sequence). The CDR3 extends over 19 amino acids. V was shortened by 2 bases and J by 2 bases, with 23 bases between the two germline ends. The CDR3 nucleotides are TGTGCCAGCAGCTTATCTATGAGGTACGGGACACCGAACACAGATACGCAGTATTTT. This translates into CASSLSMRYGTPNTDTQYF.

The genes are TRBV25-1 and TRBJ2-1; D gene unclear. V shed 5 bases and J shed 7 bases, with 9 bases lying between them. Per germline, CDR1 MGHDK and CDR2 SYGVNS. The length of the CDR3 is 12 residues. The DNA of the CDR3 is TGTGCCAGCAGTTTCTTACTGAATGAGCAGTTCTTC. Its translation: CASSFLLNEQFF.

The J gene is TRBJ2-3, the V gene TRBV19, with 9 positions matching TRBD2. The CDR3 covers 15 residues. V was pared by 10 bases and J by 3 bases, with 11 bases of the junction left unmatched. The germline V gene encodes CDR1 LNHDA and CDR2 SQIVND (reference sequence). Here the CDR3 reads CATSKRGEGTDTQYF. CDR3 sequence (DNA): TGTGCCACTTCGAAGCGGGGGGAGGGGACAGATACGCAGTATTTT.

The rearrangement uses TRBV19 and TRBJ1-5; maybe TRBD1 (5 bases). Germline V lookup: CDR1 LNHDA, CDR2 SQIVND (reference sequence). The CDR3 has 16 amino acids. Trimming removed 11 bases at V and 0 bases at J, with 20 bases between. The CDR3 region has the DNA TGTGCCCTGGACCCAGGGAGGGGAGGTAGCAATCAGCCCCAGCATTTT. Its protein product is CALDPGRGGSNQPQHF. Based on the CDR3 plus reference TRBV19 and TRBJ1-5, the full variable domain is DGGITQSPKYLFRKEGQNVTLSCEQNLNHDAMYWYRQDPGQGLRLIYYSQIVNDFQKGDIAEGYSVSREKKESFPLTVTSAQKNPTAFYLCALDPGRGGSNQPQHFGDGTRLSIL.

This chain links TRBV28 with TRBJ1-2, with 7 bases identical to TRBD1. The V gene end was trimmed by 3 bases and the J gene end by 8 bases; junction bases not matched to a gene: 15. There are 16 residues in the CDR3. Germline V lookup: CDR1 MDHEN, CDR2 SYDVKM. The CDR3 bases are TGTGCCAGCAGTTTGGCAGCAACAGAGGGGGCTTGGGGCTACACCTTC. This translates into CASSLAATEGAWGYTF.

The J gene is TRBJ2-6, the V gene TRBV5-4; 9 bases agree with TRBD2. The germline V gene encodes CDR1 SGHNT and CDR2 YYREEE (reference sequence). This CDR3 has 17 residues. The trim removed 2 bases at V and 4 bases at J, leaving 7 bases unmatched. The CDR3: CASSFGVAGAGANVLTF. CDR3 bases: TGTGCCAGCAGCTTTGGAGTAGCGGGAGCCGGGGCCAACGTCCTGACTTTC.